A selection of T cell receptor beta chains follows, all from one sample in a study of blood T cell repertoires in COVID-19. The method was immunoSEQ multiplex PCR; TCRdb's version includes in-frame clones alone and lacks a portion of them. The sample consists of around 50,000 clones, approximately 87% of them appearing once. Sample: peripheral blood. The receptors were sampled from a human donor in a cohort sampled during active COVID-19. Each CDR3 is given with its conserved first and last residue. The order of the fields is V gene, clone size, J gene, D gene, CDR3 protein, CDR3 DNA. The D gene is left open where the match is weak. Size tells how often a clone was seen (once, few, many) or the class of an expanded clone, and some rows leave it out.

TRBV12-3/TRBV12-4	NA	TRBJ1-2	NA	CASSLNPSYGYTF	TGTGCCAGCAGTTTAAACCCTAGCTATGGCTACACCTTC
TRBV6-2/TRBV6-3	NA	TRBJ1-1	TRBD1	CASRYPRRDRNTEAFF	TGTGCCAGCAGATACCCCCGCCGGGACAGGAACACTGAAGCTTTCTTT
TRBV28	NA	TRBJ1-1	NA	CASSFGRANTEAFF	TGTGCCAGCAGTTTCGGCAGGGCGAACACTGAAGCTTTCTTT
TRBV6-6	NA	TRBJ2-7	NA	CASCTQGRSYEQYF	TGTGCCAGTTGTACACAGGGCAGGTCCTACGAGCAGTACTTC
TRBV14	once	TRBJ2-7	NA	CASSTSLDEQYF	TGTGCCAGCTCTACTAGCCTCGACGAGCAGTACTTC
TRBV14	NA	TRBJ1-5	NA	CASSQVTGQGQPQHF	TGTGCCAGCAGCCAAGTCACAGGGCAGGGTCAGCCCCAGCATTTT
TRBV2	once	TRBJ1-5	TRBD1	CASSRDRNSNQPQHF	TGTGCCAGCAGTCGGGACAGGAATAGCAATCAGCCCCAGCATTTT
TRBV3-1/TRBV3-2	NA	TRBJ1-2	NA	CASSLNQAYGYTF	TGTGCCAGCAGCCTGAACCAGGCCTATGGCTACACCTTC
TRBV6-5	NA	TRBJ2-4	NA	CASTTLAKNIQYF	TGTGCCAGCACTACTTTAGCCAAAAACATTCAGTACTTC
TRBV7-9	NA	TRBJ2-1	TRBD2	CASSPRAGTSTSHEQFF	TGTGCCAGCAGCCCTCGGGCTGGGACTAGTACCTCCCATGAGCAGTTCTTC
TRBV5-8	few	TRBJ1-5	NA	CASSLGLGSEPQHF	TGTGCCAGCAGCTTGGGTTTGGGGAGTGAACCCCAGCATTTT
TRBV11-2	NA	TRBJ2-3	TRBD2	CASSFPGLAVYF	TGTGCCAGCAGCTTCCCGGGACTAGCTGTTTATTTT
TRBV6-5	NA	TRBJ2-1	NA	CASRLSSYNEQFF	TGTGCCAGCAGGTTGAGCTCCTACAATGAGCAGTTCTTC